The 12 T cell receptor beta chains presented below share a single source sample, sequenced in a study of CD8 T cells in Susac syndrome. RNA totalling roughly 0.45 to 1 ug underwent reverse transcription with random hexamers. MiXCR, applied by TCRdb to the immunoSEQ multiplex PCR reads, yields one record per CDR3 protein. The table records more than 150,000 distinct CDR3 sequences, about 94% of them present only once. Material for sequencing was CD4+ T cells from PBMCs. The receptors here all came from a human donor with Susac syndrome.

The chain recombines TRBV30 with TRBJ1-1, with a weak D call TRBD1 (5 bases). The CDR3 is made up of 10 amino acids. Trimming pared 8 bases from V and 11 bases from J, leaving 15 bases between. Germline values: CDR1 GTSNPN, CDR2 SVGIG (reference sequence). The CDR3 loop reads CALLGVLAFF. In nucleotides, the CDR3 is TGTGCCCTCTTGGGGGTTTTGGCTTTCTTT.

With regard to this clonotype: Sequence at one end of the junction differs from germline and may be a read error. V gene TRBV5-1 combines with J gene TRBJ1-2; 9 nucleotides align to TRBD1. Germline loops: CDR1 SGHRS, CDR2 YFSETQ. The CDR3 sequence is 13 residues long. The chain's CDR3 is CASSLGQGNGYTF. In nucleotides, the CDR3 is TGTGCCAGCAGCCTCGGACAGGGGAACGGCTACACCTTC.

The V call is TRBV10-2, the J call TRBJ1-5, with D maybe TRBD1 (5 bases). V shed 6 bases and J shed 9 bases, with 9 bases lying between them. From germline, CDR1 is WSHSY and CDR2 SAAADI. The CDR3 extends over 11 amino acids. The CDR3 protein is CASSEGMPQHF. The CDR3 bases are TGCGCCAGCAGCGAGGGGATGCCCCAGCATTTT.

The V gene is TRBV6-5, the J gene TRBJ2-2, with 14 bases aligning to TRBD2. After removal of 10 bases from V and 6 bases from J, the junction contained 4 bases not matched to a gene. CDR1 and CDR2 from the germline V gene are MNHEY and SVGAGI. This CDR3 region has 14 residues. The CDR3 DNA reads as TGTGCCACCAGACTAGCGGGGGGGCCCGGGGAGCTGTTTTTT. Translating it yields CATRLAGGPGELFF.

V is TRBV30 and J is TRBJ1-6; 7 bases are a match to TRBD1. CDR3 length: 14 residues. The V gene end was trimmed by 4 bases and the J gene end by 9 bases; junction bases not matched to a gene: 9. CDR1 is GTSNPN, CDR2 SVGIG, per germline (reference sequence). CDR3 residues: CAWTAQGGVSPLHF. CDR3 in DNA: TGTGCCTGGACCGCCCAGGGGGGAGTTTCACCCCTCCACTTT. Looking up the rest from reference TRBV30 and TRBJ1-6 gives the full variable domain: SQTIHQWPATLVQPVGSPLSLECTVEGTSNPNLYWYRQAAGRGLQLLFYSVGIGQISSEVPQNLSASRPQDRQFILSSKKLLLSDSGFYLCAWTAQGGVSPLHFGNGTRLTVT.

The V call is TRBV20-1, the J call TRBJ2-3, with D possibly called TRBD1 or TRBD2 (5 bases each). The CDR3 totals 10 residues. Trimming removed 5 bases from V and 6 bases from J, with 6 bases in between. Germline assignment: CDR1 DFQATT and CDR2 SNEGSKA (reference sequence). Written as DNA, the CDR3 is TGCAGTGCTGAGGGGGATACGCAGTATTTT. Translation: CSAEGDTQYF.

The genes are TRBV20-1 and TRBJ2-6; no clear D. V was clipped by 1 base and J by 0 bases, with 4 bases between them. The CDR3 spans 14 residues. Germline assignment: CDR1 DFQATT and CDR2 SNEGSKA (reference sequence). CDR3 protein: CSARGDSGANVLTF. CDR3 bases: TGCAGTGCTAGAGGGGACTCTGGGGCCAACGTCCTGACTTTC.

The V and J genes are TRBV7-3 and TRBJ2-7; 11 bases line up with TRBD2. The CDR3 is made up of 15 amino acids. The V gene's germline CDR1 is SGHTA and CDR2 FQGTGA. Trimming at V came to 5 bases and at J to 0 bases, leaving 3 bases not matched to a gene. This CDR3 reads CASSPLAGDSYEQYF. For the CDR3, the DNA is TGTGCCAGCAGCCCACTAGCGGGGGACTCCTACGAGCAGTACTTC.

CDR3 in amino acids: CASSQLTGPLRHGYTF. DNA of the CDR3: TGCGCCAGCAGCCAATTGACAGGCCCCCTACGCCATGGCTACACCTTC. The rearrangement links TRBV4-1 to TRBJ1-2, with TRBD1 as a possible D gene (6 bases). Per germline, CDR1 MGHRA and CDR2 YSYEKL. V lost 2 bases, J lost 6 bases, and 19 bases lay in between. CDR3 length: 16 residues.

Written as DNA, the CDR3 is TGTGCCAGCAGCCTAGAAGGGGGCAATGAGCAGTTCTTC. This encodes CASSLEGGNEQFF. The chain joins TRBV9 to TRBJ2-1; TRBD1 is a possible D gene (6 bases). This CDR3 is built from 13 residues. Trimming shortened V by 4 bases and J by 6 bases, and 11 bases separated the two germline ends. Germline-derived CDR1 and CDR2 are SGDLS and YYNGEE.

The rearrangement links TRBV19 to TRBJ1-5; perhaps TRBD1 as D (5 bases). V gave up 3 bases and J gave up 2 bases, with 11 bases separating them. The CDR3 has 15 amino acids. Germline CDR1 LNHDA, CDR2 SQIVND (reference sequence). CDR3 nucleotides: TGTGCCAGTAGTATGGGGCAGGGCGGCAATCAGCCCCAGCATTTT. Translating gives CASSMGQGGNQPQHF.

The chain carries TRBV4-2 and TRBJ2-1, with D possibly being TRBD1 or TRBD2 (5 bases each). The CDR3 contains 17 residues. V lost 3 bases and J lost 4, with 19 bases in between. Germline lookup yields CDR1 LGHNA and CDR2 YNFKEQ. CDR3 bases: TGTGCCAGCAGCCAGGAATCCGGGACCAGGACTTACAATGAGCAGTTCTTC. Protein sequence: CASSQESGTRTYNEQFF.